A single TCR beta chain is shown here with its context. One end of the junction does not line up with germline, which may come from a read error. Via MiXCR, TCRdb re-called the RT-PCR reads, giving one row per CDR3 protein. This sample has around 700,000 distinct CDR3 sequences, with approximately 14% found just once. This receptor was obtained from a female donor in good health, serving as a healthy control. The sequenced sample was memory CD4+ T cells from blood.

The CDR3 DNA reads TGCAGTGCTCCTAAAGCCGGGACAACGACCCTCTTC. Translation: CSAPKAGTTTLF. V is TRBV20-1 and J is TRBJ2-1; maybe TRBD1 (6 bases). Germline V lookup: CDR1 DFQATT, CDR2 SNEGSKA (reference sequence). This CDR3 has 12 residues.